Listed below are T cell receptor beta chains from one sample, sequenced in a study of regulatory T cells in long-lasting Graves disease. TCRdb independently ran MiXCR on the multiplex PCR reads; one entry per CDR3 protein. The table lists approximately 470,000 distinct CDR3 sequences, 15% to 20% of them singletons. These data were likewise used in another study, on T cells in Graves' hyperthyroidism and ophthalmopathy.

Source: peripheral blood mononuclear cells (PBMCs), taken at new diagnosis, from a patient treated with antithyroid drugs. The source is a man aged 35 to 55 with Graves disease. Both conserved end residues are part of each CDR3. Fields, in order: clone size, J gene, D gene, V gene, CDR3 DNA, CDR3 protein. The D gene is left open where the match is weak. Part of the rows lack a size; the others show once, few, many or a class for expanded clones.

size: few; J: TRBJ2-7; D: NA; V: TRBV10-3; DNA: TGTGCCATCAGTGAGTTGGGATTAAACTACGAGCAGTACTTC; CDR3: CAISELGLNYEQYF
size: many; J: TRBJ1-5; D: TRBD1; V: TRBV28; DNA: TGTGCCAGCAACAGGGGAAGCAATCAGCCCCAGCATTTT; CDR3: CASNRGSNQPQHF
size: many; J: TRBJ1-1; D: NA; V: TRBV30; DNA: TGTGCCTGGAGGTCGGCGGGGGCGGGCACTGAAGCTTTCTTT; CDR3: CAWRSAGAGTEAFF
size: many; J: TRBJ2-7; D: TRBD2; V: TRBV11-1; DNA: TGTGCCAGCAGCCCCCGAAGGACTAGCCCATACGAGCAGTACTTC; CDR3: CASSPRRTSPYEQYF
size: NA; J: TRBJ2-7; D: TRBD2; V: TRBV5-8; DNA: TGTGCCAGCAGCTTGGCAGGTAGCGGGGCCTACGAGCAGTACTTC; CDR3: CASSLAGSGAYEQYF
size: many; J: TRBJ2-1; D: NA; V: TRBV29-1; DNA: TGCAGCGTTGAACGGGCCGAGGGGCCACATGAGCAGTTCTTC; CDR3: CSVERAEGPHEQFF
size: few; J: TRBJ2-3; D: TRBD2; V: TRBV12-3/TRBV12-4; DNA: TGTGCCAGCAGTTTTGGTTGGGCGGGAGTGGGAGATACGCAGTATTTT; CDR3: CASSFGWAGVGDTQYF
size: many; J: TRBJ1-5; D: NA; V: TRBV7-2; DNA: TGTGCCAGCAGCATACGGGGTGACCAGCCCCAGCATTTT; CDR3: CASSIRGDQPQHF
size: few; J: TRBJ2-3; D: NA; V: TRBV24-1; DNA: TGTGCCACCAGTGATTTAGGGGTTGGCACAGATACGCAGTATTTT; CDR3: CATSDLGVGTDTQYF
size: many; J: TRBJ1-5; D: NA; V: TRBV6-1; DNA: TGTGCCAGCAGTGGATCGCCAGGCGATCAGCCCCAGCATTTT; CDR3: CASSGSPGDQPQHF
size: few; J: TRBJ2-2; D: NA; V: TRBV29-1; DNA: TGCAGCGTTCGGTACTTGGGCGGGAACACCGGGGAGCTGTTTTTT; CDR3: CSVRYLGGNTGELFF
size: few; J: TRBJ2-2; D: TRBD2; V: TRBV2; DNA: TGTGCCAGCAGTGGGGACTACCCGAACACCGGGGAGCTGTTTTTT; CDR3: CASSGDYPNTGELFF
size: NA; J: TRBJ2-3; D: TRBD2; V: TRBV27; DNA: TGTGCCACCTCGTTTGGCGGGAGTACAGATACGCAGTATTTT; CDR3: CATSFGGSTDTQYF
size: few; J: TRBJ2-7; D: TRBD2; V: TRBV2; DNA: TGTGCCAGCAGCTTCAGGGAGGGCGAGCAGTACTTC; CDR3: CASSFREGEQYF
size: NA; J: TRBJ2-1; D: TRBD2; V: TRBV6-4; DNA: TGTGCCAGCAGTGACTTCCTAGCGGATTCCTACAATGAGCAGTTCTTC; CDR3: CASSDFLADSYNEQFF
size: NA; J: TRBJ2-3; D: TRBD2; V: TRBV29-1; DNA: TGCAGCGTTGAGTTTTTAGCGGGAGTGGCAGATACGCAGTATTTT; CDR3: CSVEFLAGVADTQYF
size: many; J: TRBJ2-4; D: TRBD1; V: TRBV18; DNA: TGTGCCAGCTCGCCACTCGGACAGGCGGACATTCAGTACTTC; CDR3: CASSPLGQADIQYF
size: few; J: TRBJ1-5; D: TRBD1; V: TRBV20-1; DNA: TGCAGTGCTAGAGATCATACCCGGGACAGGGGTTATCAGCCCCAGCATTTT; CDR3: CSARDHTRDRGYQPQHF
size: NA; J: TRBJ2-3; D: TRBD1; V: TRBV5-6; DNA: TGTGCCAGCAGCCTAACGACCGAGTGGACAGGGGCCACAGATACGCAGTATTTT; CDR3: CASSLTTEWTGATDTQYF
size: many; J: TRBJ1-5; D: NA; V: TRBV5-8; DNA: TGTGCCAGCAGCTTGGGACGGCCGCTCAATCAGCCCCAGCATTTT; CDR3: CASSLGRPLNQPQHF
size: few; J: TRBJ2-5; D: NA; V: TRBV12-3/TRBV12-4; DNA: TGCGCCAGCAGCCCACTGCATGCAGGGGATGTAGAGACCCAGTACTTC; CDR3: CASSPLHAGDVETQYF
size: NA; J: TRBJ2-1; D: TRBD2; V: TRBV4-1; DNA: TGCGCCAGCAGCCGCGCTAGCGGAGACAATGAGCAGTTCTTC; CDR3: CASSRASGDNEQFF
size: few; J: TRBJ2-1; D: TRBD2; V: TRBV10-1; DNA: TGCGCCAGCAGTGAGAAGCGGGAGATAAATGAGCAGTTCTTC; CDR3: CASSEKREINEQFF
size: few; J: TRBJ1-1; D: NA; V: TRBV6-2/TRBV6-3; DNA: TGTGCCAGCAGTTACTCAACGGGGCCCTCGAACACTGAAGCTTTCTTT; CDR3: CASSYSTGPSNTEAFF
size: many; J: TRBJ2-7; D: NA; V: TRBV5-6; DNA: TGTGCCAGCAGCTTCGTCAGTGTCCACGAGCAGTACTTC; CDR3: CASSFVSVHEQYF
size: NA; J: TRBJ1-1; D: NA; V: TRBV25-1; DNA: TGTGCCAGCAGTGAATATCGGGCAAGCACTGAAGCTTTCTTT; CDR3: CASSEYRASTEAFF
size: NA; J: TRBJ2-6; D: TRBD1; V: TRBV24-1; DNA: TGTGCCACCAGTGGACCAAACAGGGGCTTGGAATCTGGGGCCAACGTCCTGACTTTC; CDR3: CATSGPNRGLESGANVLTF
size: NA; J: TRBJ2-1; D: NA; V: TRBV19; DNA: TGTGCCAGTAGTATATTGTCAGGGGCGAACAATGAGCAGTTCTTC; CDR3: CASSILSGANNEQFF
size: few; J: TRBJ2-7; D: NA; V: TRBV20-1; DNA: TGCAGTGCTAGCGGAGGGGTGTACGAGCAGTACTTC; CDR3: CSASGGVYEQYF
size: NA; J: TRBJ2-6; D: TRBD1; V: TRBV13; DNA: TGTGCCAGCAGCTCCCGGGACAGACACTTCTCTGGGGCCAACGTCCTGACTTTC; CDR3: CASSSRDRHFSGANVLTF
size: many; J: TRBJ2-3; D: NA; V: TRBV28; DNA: TGTGCCAGCAGTTTGAGGCGGGGAAACACAGATACGCAGTATTTT; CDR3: CASSLRRGNTDTQYF
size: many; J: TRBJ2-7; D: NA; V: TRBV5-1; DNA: TGCGCCAGCAGTAACGGGGCTAATTCCTACGAGCAGTACTTC; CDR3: CASSNGANSYEQYF
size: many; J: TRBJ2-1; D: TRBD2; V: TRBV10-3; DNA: TGTGCCATCAGTGACTCGGGGACTAGCGGCAATGAGCAGTTCTTC; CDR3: CAISDSGTSGNEQFF
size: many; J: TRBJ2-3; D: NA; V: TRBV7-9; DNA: TGTGCCAGCAGCTGGACTGTCCCTAACACAGATACGCAGTATTTT; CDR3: CASSWTVPNTDTQYF
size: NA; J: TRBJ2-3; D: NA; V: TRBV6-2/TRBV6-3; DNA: TGTGCCAGCAGTTACTCCCCGTCTGTGGATCGCACAGATACGCAGTATTTT; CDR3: CASSYSPSVDRTDTQYF
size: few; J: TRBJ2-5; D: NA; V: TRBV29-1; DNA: TGCAGCGTTGTTAAGGGGGGGGAGACCCAGTACTTC; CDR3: CSVVKGGETQYF
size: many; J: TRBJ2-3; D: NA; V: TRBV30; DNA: TGTGCCTGGAGTGTGGGTTCTAGTAGCACAGATACGCAGTATTTT; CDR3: CAWSVGSSSTDTQYF
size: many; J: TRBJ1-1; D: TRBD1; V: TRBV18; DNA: TGTGCCAGCACTTGGGACAGGGTGAACACTGAAGCTTTCTTT; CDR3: CASTWDRVNTEAFF
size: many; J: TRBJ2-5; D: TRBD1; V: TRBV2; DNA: TGTGCCAGCAGTCGACGCGGACAGGGCGGAGAGACCCAGTACTTC; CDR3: CASSRRGQGGETQYF
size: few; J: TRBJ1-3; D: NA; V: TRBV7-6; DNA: TGTGCCAGCAGCCCCCAAGCCCCTCGGGGTATGTCTACGGGAAACACCATATATTTT; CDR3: CASSPQAPRGMSTGNTIYF
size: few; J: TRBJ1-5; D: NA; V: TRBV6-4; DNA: TGTGCCAGCGGCATACCTAAACACCCCCAGCATTTT; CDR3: CASGIPKHPQHF
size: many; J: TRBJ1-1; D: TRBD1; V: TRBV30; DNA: TGTGCCCGGGACAGAGAGAACACTGAAGCTTTCTTT; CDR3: CARDRENTEAFF
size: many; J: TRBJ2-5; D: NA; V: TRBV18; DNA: TGTGCCAGCTCACCAGACCAAGAGACCCAGTACTTC; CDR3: CASSPDQETQYF
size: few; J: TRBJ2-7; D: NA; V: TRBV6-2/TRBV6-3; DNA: TGTGCCGGAGGCTTTCACGCCTCCTACGAGCAGTACTTC; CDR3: CAGGFHASYEQYF
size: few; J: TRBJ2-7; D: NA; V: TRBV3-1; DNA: TGTGCCAGCAGCCAAGGACCGAGGGGTTCCCACGAGCAGTACTTC; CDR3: CASSQGPRGSHEQYF
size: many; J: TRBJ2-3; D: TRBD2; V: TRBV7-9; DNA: TGTGCCAGCACCCGAGCGGGAGTGGGGGCAGATACGCAGTATTTT; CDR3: CASTRAGVGADTQYF
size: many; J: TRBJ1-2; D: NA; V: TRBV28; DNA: TGTGCCAGCAGTTTCCCCGATCGGGGGGCGCGCTATGGCTACACCTTC; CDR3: CASSFPDRGARYGYTF
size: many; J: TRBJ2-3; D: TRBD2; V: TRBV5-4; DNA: TGTGCCAGCAGGACTAGCGGGGGAAGTGATACGCAGTATTTT; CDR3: CASRTSGGSDTQYF